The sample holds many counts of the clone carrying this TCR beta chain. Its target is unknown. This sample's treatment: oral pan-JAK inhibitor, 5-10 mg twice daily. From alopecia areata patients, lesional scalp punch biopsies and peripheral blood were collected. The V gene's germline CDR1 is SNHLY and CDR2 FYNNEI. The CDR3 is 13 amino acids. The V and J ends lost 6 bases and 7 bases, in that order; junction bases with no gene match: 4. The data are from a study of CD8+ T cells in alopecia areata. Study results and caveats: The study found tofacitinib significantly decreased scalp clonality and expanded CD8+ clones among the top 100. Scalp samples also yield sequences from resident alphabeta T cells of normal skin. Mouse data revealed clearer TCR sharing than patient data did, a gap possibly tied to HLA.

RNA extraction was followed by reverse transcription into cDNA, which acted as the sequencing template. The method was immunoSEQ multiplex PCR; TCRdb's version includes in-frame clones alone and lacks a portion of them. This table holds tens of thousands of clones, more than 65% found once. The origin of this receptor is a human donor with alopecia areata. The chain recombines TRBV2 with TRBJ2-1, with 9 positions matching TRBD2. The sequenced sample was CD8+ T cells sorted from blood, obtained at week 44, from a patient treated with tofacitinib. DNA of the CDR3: TGTGCCAGCAGCCTCAGCGGGGGGAATGAGCAGTTCTTC. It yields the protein CASSLSGGNEQFF. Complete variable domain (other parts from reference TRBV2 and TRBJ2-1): EPEVTQTPSHQVTQMGQEVILRCVPISNHLYFYWYRQILGQKVEFLVSFYNNEISEKSEIFDDQFSVERPDGSNFTLKIRSTKLEDSAMYFCASSLSGGNEQFFGPGTRLTVL.